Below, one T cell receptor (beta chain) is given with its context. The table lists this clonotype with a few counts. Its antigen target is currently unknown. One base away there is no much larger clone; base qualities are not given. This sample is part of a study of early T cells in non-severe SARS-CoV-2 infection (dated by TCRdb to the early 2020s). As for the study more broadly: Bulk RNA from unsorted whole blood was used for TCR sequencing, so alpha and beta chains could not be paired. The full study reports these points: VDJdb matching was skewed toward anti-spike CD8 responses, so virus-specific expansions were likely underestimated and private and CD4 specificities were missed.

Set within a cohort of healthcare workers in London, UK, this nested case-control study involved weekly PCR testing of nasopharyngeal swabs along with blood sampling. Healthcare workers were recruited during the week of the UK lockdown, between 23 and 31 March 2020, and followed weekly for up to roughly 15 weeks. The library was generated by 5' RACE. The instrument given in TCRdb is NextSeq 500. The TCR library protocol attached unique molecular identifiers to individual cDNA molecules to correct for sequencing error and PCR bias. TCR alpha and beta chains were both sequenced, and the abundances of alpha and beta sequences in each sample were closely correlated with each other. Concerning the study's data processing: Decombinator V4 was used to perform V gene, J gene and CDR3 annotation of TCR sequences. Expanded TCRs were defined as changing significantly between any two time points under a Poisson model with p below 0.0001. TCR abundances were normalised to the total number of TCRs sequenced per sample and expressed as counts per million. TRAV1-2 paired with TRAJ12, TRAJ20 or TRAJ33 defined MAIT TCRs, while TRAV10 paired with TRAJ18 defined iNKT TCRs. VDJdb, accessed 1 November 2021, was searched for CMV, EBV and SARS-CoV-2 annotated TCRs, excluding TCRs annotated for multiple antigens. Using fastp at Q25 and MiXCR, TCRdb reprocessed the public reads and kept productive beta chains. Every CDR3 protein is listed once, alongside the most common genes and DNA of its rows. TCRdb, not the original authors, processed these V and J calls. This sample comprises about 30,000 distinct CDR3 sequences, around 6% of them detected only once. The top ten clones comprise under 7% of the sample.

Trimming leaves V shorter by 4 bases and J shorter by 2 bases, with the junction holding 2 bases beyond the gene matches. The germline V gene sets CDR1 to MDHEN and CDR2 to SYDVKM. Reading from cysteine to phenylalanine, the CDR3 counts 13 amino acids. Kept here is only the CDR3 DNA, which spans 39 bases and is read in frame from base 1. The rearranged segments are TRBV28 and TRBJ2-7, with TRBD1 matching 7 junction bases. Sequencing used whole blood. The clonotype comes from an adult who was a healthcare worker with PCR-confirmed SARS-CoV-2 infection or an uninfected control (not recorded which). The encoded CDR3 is CASSWTGPYEQYF. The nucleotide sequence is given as TGTGCCAGCAGTTGGACAGGTCCCTACGAGCAGTACTTC.